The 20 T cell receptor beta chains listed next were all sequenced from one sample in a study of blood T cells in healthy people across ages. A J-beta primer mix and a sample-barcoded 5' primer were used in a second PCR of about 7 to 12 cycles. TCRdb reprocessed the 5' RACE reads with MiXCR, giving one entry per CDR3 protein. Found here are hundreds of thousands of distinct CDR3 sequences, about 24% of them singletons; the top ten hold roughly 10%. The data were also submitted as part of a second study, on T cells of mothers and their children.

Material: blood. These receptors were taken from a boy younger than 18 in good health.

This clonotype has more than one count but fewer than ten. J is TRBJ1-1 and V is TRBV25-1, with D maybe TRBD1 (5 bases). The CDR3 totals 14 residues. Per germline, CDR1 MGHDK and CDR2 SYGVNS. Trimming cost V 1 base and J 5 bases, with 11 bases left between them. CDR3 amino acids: CASSEFGGRTEAFF. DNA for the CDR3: TGTGCCAGCAGTGAATTCGGGGGAAGGACTGAAGCTTTCTTT. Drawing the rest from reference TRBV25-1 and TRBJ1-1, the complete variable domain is EADIYQTPRYLVIGTGKKITLECSQTMGHDKMYWYQQDPGMELHLIHYSYGVNSTEKGDLSSESTVSRIRTEHFPLTLESARPSHTSQYLCASSEFGGRTEAFFGQGTRLTVV.

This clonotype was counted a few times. As DNA, the CDR3 is TGTGCCAGCACCGACGGGGATCGGGAGCAGTACTTC. Its protein is CASTDGDREQYF. The chain recombines TRBV2 with TRBJ2-7; possible D gene TRBD2, 5 bases. The ends were cut back, 7 bases at V and 7 bases at J, with 14 bases in the middle. The CDR3 is 12 residues long. CDR1 SNHLY and CDR2 FYNNEI come from the germline V gene.

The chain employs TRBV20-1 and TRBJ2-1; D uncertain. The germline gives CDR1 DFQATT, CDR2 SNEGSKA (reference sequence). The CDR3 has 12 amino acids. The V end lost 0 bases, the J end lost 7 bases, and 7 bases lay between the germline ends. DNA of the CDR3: TGCAGTGCTAGAGACGTAGGGAATGAGCAGTTCTTC. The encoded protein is CSARDVGNEQFF.

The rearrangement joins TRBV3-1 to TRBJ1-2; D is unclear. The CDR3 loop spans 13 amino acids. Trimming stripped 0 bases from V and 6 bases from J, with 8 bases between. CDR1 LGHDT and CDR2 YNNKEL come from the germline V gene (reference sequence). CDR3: CASSQEVGHGYTF. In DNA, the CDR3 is TGTGCCAGCAGCCAAGAAGTAGGGCATGGCTACACCTTC.

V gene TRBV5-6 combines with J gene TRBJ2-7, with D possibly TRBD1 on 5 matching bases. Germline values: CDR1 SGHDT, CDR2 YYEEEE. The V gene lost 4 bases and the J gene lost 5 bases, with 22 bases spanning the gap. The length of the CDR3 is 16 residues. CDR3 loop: CASSLWGSHFSDEQYF. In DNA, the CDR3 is TGTGCCAGCAGCCTTTGGGGCAGCCATTTTTCGGACGAGCAGTACTTC.

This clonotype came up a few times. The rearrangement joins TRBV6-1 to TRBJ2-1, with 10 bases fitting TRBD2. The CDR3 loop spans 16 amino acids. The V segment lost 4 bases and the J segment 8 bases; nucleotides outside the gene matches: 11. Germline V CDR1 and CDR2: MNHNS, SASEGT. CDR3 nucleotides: TGTGCCAGCAGTGCAAGACTAGCGGGCCAACCGGATGAGCAGTTCTTC. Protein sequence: CASSARLAGQPDEQFF.

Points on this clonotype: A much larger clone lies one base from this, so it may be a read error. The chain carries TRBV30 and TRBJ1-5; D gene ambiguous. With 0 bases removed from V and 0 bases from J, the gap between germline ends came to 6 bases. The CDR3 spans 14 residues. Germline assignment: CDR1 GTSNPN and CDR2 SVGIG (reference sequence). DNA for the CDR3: TGTGCCTGGAGTGTTGTAGATAGCAATCAGCCCCAGCATTTT. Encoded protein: CAWSVVDSNQPQHF.

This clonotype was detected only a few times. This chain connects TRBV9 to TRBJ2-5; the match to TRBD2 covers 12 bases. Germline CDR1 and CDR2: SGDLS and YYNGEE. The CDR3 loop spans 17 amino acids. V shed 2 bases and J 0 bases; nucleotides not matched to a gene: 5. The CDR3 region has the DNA TGTGCCAGCAGCGTGGGACTAGCGGGTTCGAACCAAGAGACCCAGTACTTC. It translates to CASSVGLAGSNQETQYF.

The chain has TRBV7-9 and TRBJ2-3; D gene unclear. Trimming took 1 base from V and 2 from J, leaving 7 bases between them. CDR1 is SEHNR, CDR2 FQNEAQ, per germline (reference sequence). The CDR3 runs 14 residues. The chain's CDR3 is CASSLGSYTDTQYF. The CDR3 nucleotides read TGTGCCAGCAGCTTAGGCAGTTACACAGATACGCAGTATTTT.

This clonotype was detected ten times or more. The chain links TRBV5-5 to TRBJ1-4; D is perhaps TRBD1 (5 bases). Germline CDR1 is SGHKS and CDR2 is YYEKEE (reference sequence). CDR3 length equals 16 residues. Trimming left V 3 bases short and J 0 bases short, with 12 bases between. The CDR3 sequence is CASSWGPGPTNEKLFF. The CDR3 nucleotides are TGTGCCAGCAGCTGGGGACCAGGGCCAACTAATGAAAAACTGTTTTTT. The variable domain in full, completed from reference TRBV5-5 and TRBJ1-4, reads DAGVTQSPTHLIKTRGQQVTLRCSPISGHKSVSWYQQVLGQGPQFIFQYYEKEERGRGNFPDRFSARQFPNYSSELNVNALLLGDSALYLCASSWGPGPTNEKLFFGSGTQLSVL.

This CDR3 is CASSNTGSYNEQFF. The CDR3 nucleotides read TGTGCCAGCAGTAATACGGGCTCCTACAATGAGCAGTTCTTC. The chain has TRBV28 and TRBJ2-1; D gene uncertain. V shed 5 bases and J shed 0 bases, with 8 bases lying between them. Germline V CDR1 and CDR2: MDHEN, SYDVKM. CDR3 size: 14 residues.

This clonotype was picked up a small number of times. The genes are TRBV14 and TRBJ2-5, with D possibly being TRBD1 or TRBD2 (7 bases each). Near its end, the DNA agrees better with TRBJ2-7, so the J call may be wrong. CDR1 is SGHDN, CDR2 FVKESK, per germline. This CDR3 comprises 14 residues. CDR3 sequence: CASSFTQGRVEQYF. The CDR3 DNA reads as TGTGCCAGCAGCTTTACACAGGGGAGGGTCGAGCAGTACTTC.

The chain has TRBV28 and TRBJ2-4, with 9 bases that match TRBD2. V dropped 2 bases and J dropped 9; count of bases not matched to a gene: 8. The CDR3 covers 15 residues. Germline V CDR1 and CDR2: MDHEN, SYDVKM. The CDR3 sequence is CASSLPGSGGRIQYF. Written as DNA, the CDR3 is TGTGCCAGCAGTTTACCAGGTAGCGGGGGTCGCATTCAGTACTTC.

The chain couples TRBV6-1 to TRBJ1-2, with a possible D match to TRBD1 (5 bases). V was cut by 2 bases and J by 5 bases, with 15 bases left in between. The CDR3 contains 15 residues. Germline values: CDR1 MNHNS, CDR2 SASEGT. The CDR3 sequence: CASSESPGLLYGYTF. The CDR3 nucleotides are TGTGCCAGCAGTGAAAGCCCGGGACTACTTTATGGCTACACCTTC.

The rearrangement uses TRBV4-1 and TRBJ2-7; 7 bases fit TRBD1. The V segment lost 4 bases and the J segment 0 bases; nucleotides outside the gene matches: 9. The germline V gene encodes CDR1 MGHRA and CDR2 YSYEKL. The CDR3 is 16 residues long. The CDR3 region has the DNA TGCGCCAGCAGCCCCACCCCACAGGGGTCCTCCTACGAGCAGTACTTC. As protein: CASSPTPQGSSYEQYF.

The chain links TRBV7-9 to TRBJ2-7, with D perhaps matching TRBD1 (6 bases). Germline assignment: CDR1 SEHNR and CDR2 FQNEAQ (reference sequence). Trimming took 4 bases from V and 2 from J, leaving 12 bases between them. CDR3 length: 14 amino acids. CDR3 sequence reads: CASSSGQKAYEQYF. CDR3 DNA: TGTGCCAGCAGCTCAGGACAGAAAGCCTACGAGCAGTACTTC.

Here the CDR3 reads CASSVVTSGGSWNEQFF. The CDR3 coding sequence is TGTGCCAGCAGCGTAGTAACTAGCGGGGGTTCGTGGAATGAGCAGTTCTTC. This chain joins TRBV9 and TRBJ2-5; 11 nucleotides line up with TRBD2. TRBJ2-1 matches the DNA end more closely, so the J call is doubtful. CDR3 length: 17 amino acids. Germline values: CDR1 SGDLS, CDR2 YYNGEE.

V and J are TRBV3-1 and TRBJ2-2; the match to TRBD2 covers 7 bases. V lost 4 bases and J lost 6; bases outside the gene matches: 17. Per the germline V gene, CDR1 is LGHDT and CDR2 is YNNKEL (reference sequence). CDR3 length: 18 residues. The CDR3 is CASSREFPSGSYPGELFF. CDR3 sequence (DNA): TGTGCCAGCAGCCGAGAATTTCCTAGCGGAAGTTACCCCGGGGAGCTGTTTTTT.

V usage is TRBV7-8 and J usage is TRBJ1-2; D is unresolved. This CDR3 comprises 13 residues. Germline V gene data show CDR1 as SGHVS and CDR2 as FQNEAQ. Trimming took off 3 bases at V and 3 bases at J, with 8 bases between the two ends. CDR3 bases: TGTGCCAGCAGCTTCAAAAGCCACTATGGCTACACCTTC. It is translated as CASSFKSHYGYTF.

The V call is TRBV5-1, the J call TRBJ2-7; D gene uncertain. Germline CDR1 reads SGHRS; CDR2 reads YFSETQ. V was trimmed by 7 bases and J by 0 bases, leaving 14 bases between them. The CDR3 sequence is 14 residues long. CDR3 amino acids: CASSYAGVSYEQYF. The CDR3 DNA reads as TGCGCCAGCTCGTATGCCGGCGTCTCCTACGAGCAGTACTTC.